A single sample is the source of the 12 T cell receptor beta chains below, sequenced in a study of radiation and T cells in renal cell carcinoma (dated by TCRdb to between 2020 and 2021). Receptor amplification or capture employed the immunoSEQ multiplex PCR assay. TCRdb limited this immuneACCESS table to in-frame rearrangements with V and J called. A share of clones is missing; checked studies link under half to unresolved V genes, and the rest is unexplained. In all, the sample holds some 120,000 clones, and 75% to 90% of those were seen once. Of the sample, 1.9% is held by the ten largest clones. This specimen's time point label, per the study, means: blood 2 weeks post-SBRT. What this sample's treatment or condition label stands for: 15 Gy SBRT to primary tumor, nephrectomy 4 weeks later. The sample was blood, taken from a patient whose treatment included radiotherapy and nephrectomy. Source of these receptors: a woman aged 55-70 years with renal cell carcinoma.

CDR3: CATSRDWNEQFF. Here the CDR3 DNA reads TGTGCCACCAGCAGAGATTGGAATGAGCAGTTCTTC. The V gene is TRBV15, the J gene TRBJ2-1, with D uncertain. V lost 0 bases and J lost 7, with 4 bases in between. The germline gives CDR1 LNHNV, CDR2 YYDKDF (reference sequence). The CDR3 has 12 amino acids.

This chain uses TRBV18 with TRBJ1-1; D ambiguous. This CDR3 is built from 12 residues. The germline V and J ends were trimmed by 5 bases and 7 bases, with 11 bases remaining between them. Per germline, CDR1 KGHSH and CDR2 LQKENI. The CDR3 here is CASSVREDEAFF. In nucleotides, the CDR3 is TGTGCCAGCTCAGTCCGGGAGGATGAAGCTTTCTTT.

The chain links TRBV10-3 to TRBJ2-5; 7 nucleotides line up with TRBD1. The trim removed 6 bases at V and 2 bases at J, leaving 6 bases unmatched. Germline assignment: CDR1 ENHRY and CDR2 SYGVKD. CDR3 length equals 14 residues. The CDR3 protein is CAIRGARGQETQYF. The CDR3 DNA is TGTGCCATCAGGGGGGCCAGGGGGCAAGAGACCCAGTACTTC.

The genes are TRBV27 and TRBJ2-2; TRBD2 matches 11 bases. With 1 base clipped from V and 3 bases from J, the junction kept 1 base outside the gene matches. Germline assignment: CDR1 MNHEY and CDR2 SMNVEV (reference sequence). The CDR3 length is 16 residues. The CDR3, as DNA: TGTGCCAGCAGTTTATTAGCGGGAGGGTACACCGGGGAGCTGTTTTTT. Its translation is CASSLLAGGYTGELFF.

CDR3 protein: CASSRDTRIPEAFF. Here the CDR3 DNA reads TGTGCCAGCAGCCGGGACACGAGGATTCCTGAAGCTTTCTTT. V gene TRBV10-3 combines with J gene TRBJ1-1, with D perhaps matching TRBD1 (6 bases). Germline loops: CDR1 ENHRY, CDR2 SYGVKD. The CDR3 is 14 amino acids. Trimming shortened V by 10 bases and J by 6 bases, and 21 bases separated the two germline ends.

The rearrangement joins TRBV5-1 to TRBJ2-3; D remains unclear. V was trimmed by 0 bases and J by 3 bases, leaving 11 bases between them. The CDR3 extends over 15 amino acids. Germline V CDR1 and CDR2: SGHRS, YFSETQ. CDR3 sequence: CASSLEGGTTDTQYF. In DNA form, the CDR3 reads TGCGCCAGCAGCTTGGAAGGCGGCACGACAGATACGCAGTATTTT.

This clone appeared a few times. J is TRBJ1-2 and V is TRBV14; D is unclear. CDR3 length equals 13 residues. V lost 0 bases to trimming and J lost 1 base, with 3 bases between them. Germline V gene lookup returns CDR1 SGHDN and CDR2 FVKESK. The CDR3 nucleotides read TGTGCCAGCAGCCAAGAACTTAACTATGGCTACACCTTC. Amino acids: CASSQELNYGYTF.

The rearrangement joins TRBV7-9 to TRBJ1-2, with 7 bases identical to TRBD1. The CDR3 spans 14 residues. CDR1 is SEHNR, CDR2 FQNEAQ, per germline (reference sequence). The V gene end was trimmed by 8 bases and the J gene end by 1 base; junction bases not matched to a gene: 7. CDR3 bases: TGTGCCAGCCGCCGACAGGGCCTTAACTATGGCTACACCTTC. Encoded protein: CASRRQGLNYGYTF.

The V call is TRBV6-1, the J call TRBJ1-6, with TRBD1 identical over 8 bases. The CDR3 is 13 residues long. Germline-derived CDR1 and CDR2 are MNHNS and SASEGT. Trimming took 8 bases from V and 10 from J; bases not matched to a gene: 7. The CDR3: CASGVDRDSPLHF. In nucleotides, the CDR3 is TGTGCCAGCGGCGTGGACAGGGACTCACCCCTCCACTTT.

J is TRBJ2-3 and V is TRBV29-1; no reliable D call. In germline, CDR1 is SQVTM, CDR2 ANQGSEA. The CDR3 runs to 14 residues. With 3 bases removed from V and 2 bases from J, the gap between germline ends came to 12 bases. Here the CDR3 reads CSVDSARLTDTQYF. The CDR3 region has the DNA TGCAGCGTTGACTCGGCTAGACTCACAGATACGCAGTATTTT.

The rearrangement joins TRBV27 to TRBJ2-7; D not certain. The V gene lost 6 bases and the J gene lost 0 bases, with 18 bases spanning the gap. CDR3 length: 16 amino acids. Germline CDR1 is MNHEY and CDR2 is SMNVEV (reference sequence). The CDR3 reads CASSLKFGGSSYEQYF. DNA of the CDR3: TGTGCCAGCAGCCTTAAGTTTGGCGGATCCTCCTACGAGCAGTACTTC.

The chain joins TRBV7-9 to TRBJ1-1; tentatively, D is TRBD1 (6 bases). V lost 3 bases and J lost 4, with 12 bases in between. Germline CDR1 SEHNR, CDR2 FQNEAQ (reference sequence). The CDR3 runs 14 residues. The DNA of the CDR3 is TGTGCCAGCAGCTTGCGGACAGTAGGCACTGAAGCTTTCTTT. Residues: CASSLRTVGTEAFF.